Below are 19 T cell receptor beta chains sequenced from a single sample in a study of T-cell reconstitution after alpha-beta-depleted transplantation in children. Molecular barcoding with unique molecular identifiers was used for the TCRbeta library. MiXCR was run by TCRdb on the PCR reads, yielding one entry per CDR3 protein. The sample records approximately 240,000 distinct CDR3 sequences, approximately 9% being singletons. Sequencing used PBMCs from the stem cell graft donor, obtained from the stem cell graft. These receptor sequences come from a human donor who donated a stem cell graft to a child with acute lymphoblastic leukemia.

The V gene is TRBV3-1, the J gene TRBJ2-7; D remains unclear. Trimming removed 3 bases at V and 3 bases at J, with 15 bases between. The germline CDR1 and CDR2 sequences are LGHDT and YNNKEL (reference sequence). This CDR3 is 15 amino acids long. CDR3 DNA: TGTGCCAGCAGCCACTTAGGACGCGTACTCTACGAGCAGTACTTC. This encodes CASSHLGRVLYEQYF.

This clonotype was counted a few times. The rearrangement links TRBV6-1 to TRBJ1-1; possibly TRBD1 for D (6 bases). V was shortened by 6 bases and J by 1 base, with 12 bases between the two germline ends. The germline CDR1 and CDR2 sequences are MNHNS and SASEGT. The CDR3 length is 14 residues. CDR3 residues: CASRDGQPNTEAFF. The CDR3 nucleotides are TGTGCCAGCAGGGACGGACAGCCGAACACTGAAGCTTTCTTT.

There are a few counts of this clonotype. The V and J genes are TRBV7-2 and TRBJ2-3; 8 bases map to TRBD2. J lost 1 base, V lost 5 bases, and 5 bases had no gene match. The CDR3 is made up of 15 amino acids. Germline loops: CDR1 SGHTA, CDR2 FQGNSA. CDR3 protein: CASSPSGQRTDTQYF. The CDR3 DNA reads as TGTGCCAGCAGCCCTAGCGGGCAACGCACAGATACGCAGTATTTT.

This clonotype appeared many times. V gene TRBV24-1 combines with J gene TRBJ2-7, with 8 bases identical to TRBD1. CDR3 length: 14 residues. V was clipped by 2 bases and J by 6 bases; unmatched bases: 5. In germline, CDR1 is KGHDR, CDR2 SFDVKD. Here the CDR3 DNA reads TGTGCCACCAGTGATTCCCAGGGGGCGGGCGAGCAGTACTTC. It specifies CATSDSQGAGEQYF.

The CDR3 sequence is CASSHSGSPEQYF. The CDR3 nucleotides read TGTGCCAGCAGCCACTCCGGCTCCCCCGAGCAGTACTTC. The chain uses TRBV7-9 and TRBJ2-7; D is unclear. Trimming took off 5 bases at V and 6 bases at J, with 14 bases between the two ends. The germline CDR1 and CDR2 sequences are SEHNR and FQNEAQ (reference sequence). The CDR3 consists of 13 residues. Full variable domain (missing parts from reference TRBV7-9 and TRBJ2-7): DTGVSQNPRHKITKRGQNVTFRCDPISEHNRLYWYRQTLGQGPEFLTYFQNEAQLEKSRLLSDRFSAERPKGSFSTLEIQRTEQGDSAMYLCASSHSGSPEQYFGPGTRLTVT.

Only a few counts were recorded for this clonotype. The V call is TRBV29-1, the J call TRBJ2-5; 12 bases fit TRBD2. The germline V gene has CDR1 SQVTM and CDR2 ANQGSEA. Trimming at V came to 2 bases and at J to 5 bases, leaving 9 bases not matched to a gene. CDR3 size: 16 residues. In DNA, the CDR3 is TGCAGCGTTGAAAGGGCTAGCGGGGGGGCAGGGGAGACCCAGTACTTC. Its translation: CSVERASGGAGETQYF.

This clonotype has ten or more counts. The CDR3 spells CASSGGADEQFF. The CDR3 DNA sequence: TGCGCCAGCAGCGGGGGGGCCGATGAGCAGTTCTTC. V usage is TRBV4-1 and J usage is TRBJ2-1, with D possibly TRBD2 on 7 matching bases. With 5 bases removed from V and 8 bases from J, the gap between germline ends came to 10 bases. The CDR3 runs to 12 residues. Germline assignment: CDR1 MGHRA and CDR2 YSYEKL.

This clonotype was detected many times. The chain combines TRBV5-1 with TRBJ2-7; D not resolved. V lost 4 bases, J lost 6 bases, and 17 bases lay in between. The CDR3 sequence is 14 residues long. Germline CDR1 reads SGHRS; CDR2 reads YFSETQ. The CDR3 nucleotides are TGCGCCAGCAGCCAAACTGGTGGGGTGAGCGAGCAGTACTTC. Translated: CASSQTGGVSEQYF. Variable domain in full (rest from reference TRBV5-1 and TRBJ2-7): KAGVTQTPRYLIKTRGQQVTLSCSPISGHRSVSWYQQTPGQGLQFLFEYFSETQRNKGNFPGRFSGRQFSNSRSEMNVSTLELGDSALYLCASSQTGGVSEQYFGPGTRLTVT.

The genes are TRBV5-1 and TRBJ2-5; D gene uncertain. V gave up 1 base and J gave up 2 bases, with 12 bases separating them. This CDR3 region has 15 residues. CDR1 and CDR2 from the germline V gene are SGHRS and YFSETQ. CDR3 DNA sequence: TGCGCCAGCAGCTTGCTTTCTACAGCACAAGAGACCCAGTACTTC. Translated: CASSLLSTAQETQYF.

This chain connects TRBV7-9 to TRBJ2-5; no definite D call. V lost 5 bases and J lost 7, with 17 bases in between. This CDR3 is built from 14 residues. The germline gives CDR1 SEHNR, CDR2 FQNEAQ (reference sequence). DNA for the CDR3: TGTGCCAGCAGCCTTGCGCTGGTTGGCGGGACCCAGTACTTC. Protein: CASSLALVGGTQYF.

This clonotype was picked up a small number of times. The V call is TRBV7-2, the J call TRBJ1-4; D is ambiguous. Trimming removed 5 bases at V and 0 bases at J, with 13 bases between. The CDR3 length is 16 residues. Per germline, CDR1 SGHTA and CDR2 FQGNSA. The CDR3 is CASSPHRRTTNEKLFF. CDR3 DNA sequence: TGTGCCAGCAGCCCTCACCGACGGACAACTAATGAAAAACTGTTTTTT.

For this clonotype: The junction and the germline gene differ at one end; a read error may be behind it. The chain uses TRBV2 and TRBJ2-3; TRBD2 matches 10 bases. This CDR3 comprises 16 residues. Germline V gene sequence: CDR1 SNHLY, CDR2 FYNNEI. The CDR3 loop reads CASSETEAGGPGPRDF. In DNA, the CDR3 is TGTGCCAGCAGTGAAACGGAAGCGGGGGGGCCAGGCCCGAGGGATTTT. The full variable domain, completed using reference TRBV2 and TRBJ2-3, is EPEVTQTPSHQVTQMGQEVILRCVPISNHLYFYWYRQILGQKVEFLVSFYNNEISEKSEIFDDQFSVERPDGSNFTLKIRSTKLEDSAMYFCASSETEAGGPGPRDFGPGTRLTVL.

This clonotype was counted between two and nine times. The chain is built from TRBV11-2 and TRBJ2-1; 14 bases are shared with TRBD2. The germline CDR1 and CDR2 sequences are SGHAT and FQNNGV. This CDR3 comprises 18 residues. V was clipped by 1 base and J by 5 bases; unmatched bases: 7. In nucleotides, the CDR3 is TGTGCCAGCAGCTTAGTTCGGAGACTAGCGGGGGGGGACAATGAGCAGTTCTTC. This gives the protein CASSLVRRLAGGDNEQFF. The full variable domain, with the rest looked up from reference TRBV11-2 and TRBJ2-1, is EAGVAQSPRYKIIEKRQSVAFWCNPISGHATLYWYQQILGQGPKLLIQFQNNGVVDDSQLPKDRFSAERLKGVDSTLKIQPAKLEDSAVYLCASSLVRRLAGGDNEQFFGPGTRLTVL.

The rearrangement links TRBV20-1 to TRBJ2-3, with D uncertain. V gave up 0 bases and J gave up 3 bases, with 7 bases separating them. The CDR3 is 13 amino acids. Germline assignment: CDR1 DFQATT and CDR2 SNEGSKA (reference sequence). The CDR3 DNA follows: TGCAGTGCTAGAGATTGGGCTACAGATACGCAGTATTTT. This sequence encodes CSARDWATDTQYF.

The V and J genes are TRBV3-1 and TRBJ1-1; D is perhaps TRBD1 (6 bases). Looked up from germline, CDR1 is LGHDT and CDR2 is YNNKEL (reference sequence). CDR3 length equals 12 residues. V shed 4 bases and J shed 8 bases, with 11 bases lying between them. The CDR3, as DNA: TGTGCCAGCAGCCCACAGGGTCGCGAAGCTTTCTTT. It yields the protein CASSPQGREAFF.

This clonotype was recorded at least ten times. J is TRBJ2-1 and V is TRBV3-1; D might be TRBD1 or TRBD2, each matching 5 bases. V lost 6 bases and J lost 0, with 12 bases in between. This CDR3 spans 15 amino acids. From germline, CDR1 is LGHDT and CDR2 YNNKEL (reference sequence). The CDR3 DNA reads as TGTGCCAGCAGACCAACCGGGACCTCCTACAATGAGCAGTTCTTC. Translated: CASRPTGTSYNEQFF.

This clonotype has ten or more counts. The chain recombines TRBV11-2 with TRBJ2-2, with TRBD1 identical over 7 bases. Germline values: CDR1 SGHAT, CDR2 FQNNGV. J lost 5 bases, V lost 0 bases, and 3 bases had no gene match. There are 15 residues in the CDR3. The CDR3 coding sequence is TGTGCCAGCAGCTTAGAGACAGGGTGGACCGGGGAGCTGTTTTTT. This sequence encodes CASSLETGWTGELFF.

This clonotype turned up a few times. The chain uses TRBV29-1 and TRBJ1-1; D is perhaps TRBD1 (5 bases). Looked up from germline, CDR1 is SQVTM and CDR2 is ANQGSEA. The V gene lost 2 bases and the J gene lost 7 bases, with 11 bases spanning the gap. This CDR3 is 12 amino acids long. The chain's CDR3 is CSVEMGTIEAFF. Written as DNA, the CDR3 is TGCAGCGTTGAAATGGGGACCATTGAAGCTTTCTTT.

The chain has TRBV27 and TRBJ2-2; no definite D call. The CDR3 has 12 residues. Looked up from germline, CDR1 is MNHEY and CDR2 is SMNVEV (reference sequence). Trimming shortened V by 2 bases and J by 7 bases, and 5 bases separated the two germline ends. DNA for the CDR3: TGTGCCAGCAGTTTACCCCGCGGGGAGCTGTTTTTT. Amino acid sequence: CASSLPRGELFF.